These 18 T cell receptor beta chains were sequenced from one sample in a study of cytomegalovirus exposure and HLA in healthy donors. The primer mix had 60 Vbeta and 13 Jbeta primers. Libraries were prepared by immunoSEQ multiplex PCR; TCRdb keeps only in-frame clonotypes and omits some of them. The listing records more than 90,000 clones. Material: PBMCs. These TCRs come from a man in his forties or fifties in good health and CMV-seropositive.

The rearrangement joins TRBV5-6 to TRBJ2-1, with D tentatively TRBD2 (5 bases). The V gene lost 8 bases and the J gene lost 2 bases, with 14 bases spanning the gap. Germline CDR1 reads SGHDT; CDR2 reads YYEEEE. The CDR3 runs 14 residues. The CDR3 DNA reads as TGTGCCAGTATGCGTCGGGGAGCCTACAATGAGCAGTTCTTC. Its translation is CASMRRGAYNEQFF.

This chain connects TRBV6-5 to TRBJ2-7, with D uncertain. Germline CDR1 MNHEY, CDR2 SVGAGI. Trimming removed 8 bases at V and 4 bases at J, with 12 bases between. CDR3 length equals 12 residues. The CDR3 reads CASLSPSYEQYF. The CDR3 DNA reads TGTGCCAGCCTGTCCCCGAGTTACGAGCAGTACTTC.

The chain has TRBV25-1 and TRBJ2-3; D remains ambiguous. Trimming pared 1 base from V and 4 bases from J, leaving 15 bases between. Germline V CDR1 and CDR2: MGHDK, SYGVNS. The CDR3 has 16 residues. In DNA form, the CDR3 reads TGTGCCAGCAGTGAATGGTCCGGGTCGAGATCAGATACGCAGTATTTT. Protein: CASSEWSGSRSDTQYF.

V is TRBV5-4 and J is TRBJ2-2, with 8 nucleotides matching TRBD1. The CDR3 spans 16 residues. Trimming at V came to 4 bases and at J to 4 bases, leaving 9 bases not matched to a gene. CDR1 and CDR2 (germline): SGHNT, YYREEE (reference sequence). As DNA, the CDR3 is TGTGCCAGCAGCCCCGGCACGGACAGGGTCACCGGGGAGCTGTTTTTT. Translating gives CASSPGTDRVTGELFF.

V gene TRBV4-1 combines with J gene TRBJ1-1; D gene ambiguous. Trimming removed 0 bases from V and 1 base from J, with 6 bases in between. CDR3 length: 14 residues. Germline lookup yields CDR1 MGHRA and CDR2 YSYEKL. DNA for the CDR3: TGCGCCAGCAGCCAAGACCCGCGGAACACTGAAGCTTTCTTT. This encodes CASSQDPRNTEAFF.

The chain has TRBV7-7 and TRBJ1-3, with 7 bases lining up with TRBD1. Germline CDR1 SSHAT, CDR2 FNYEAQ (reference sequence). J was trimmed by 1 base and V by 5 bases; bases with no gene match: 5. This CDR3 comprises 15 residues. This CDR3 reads CASSPSGGSGNTIYF. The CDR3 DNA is TGTGCCAGCAGCCCCTCAGGGGGATCTGGAAACACCATATATTTT.

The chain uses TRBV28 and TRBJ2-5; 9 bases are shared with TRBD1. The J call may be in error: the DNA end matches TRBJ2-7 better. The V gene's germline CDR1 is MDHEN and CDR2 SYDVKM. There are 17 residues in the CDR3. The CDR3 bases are TGTGCCAGCAGACCCAACCTCCCGGGACAGGGAACCTACGAGCAGTACTTC. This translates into CASRPNLPGQGTYEQYF.

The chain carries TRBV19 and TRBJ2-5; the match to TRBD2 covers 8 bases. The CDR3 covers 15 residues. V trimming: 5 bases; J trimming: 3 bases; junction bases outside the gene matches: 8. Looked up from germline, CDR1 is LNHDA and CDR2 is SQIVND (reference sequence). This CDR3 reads CASSFRGLGEETQYF. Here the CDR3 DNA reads TGTGCCAGTAGTTTCCGGGGACTAGGGGAAGAGACCCAGTACTTC.

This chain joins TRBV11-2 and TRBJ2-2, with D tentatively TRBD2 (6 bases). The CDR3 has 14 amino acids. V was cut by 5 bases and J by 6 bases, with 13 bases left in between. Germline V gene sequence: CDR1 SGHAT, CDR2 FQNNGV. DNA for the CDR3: TGTGCCAGCAGCGCCGGGACTCCTGCCGGGGAGCTGTTTTTT. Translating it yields CASSAGTPAGELFF.

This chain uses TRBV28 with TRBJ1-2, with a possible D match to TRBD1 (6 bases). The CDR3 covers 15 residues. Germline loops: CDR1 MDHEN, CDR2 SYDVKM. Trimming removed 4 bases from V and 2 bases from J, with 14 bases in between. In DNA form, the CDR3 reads TGTGCCAGCAGTTCAGAAGGACAGACCAACTATGGCTACACCTTC. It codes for CASSSEGQTNYGYTF.

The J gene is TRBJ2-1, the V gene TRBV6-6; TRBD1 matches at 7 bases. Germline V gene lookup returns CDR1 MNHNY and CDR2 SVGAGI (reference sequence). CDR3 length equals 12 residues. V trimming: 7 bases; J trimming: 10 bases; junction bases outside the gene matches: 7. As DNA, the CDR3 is TGTGCCAGCACACAGGGGCTTTCCGAGCAGTTCTTC. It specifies CASTQGLSEQFF.

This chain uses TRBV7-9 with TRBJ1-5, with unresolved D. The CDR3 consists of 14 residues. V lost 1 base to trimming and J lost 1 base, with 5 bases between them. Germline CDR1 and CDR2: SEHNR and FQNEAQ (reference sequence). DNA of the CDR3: TGTGCCAGCAGCTTAGGGGCCAGCAATCAGCCCCAGCATTTT. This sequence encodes CASSLGASNQPQHF.

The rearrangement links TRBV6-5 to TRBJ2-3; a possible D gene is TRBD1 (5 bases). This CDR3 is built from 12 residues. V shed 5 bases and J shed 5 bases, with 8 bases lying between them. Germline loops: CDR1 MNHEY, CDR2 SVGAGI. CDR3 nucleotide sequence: TGTGCCAGCAGTGCTAGGGGAGATACGCAGTATTTT. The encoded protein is CASSARGDTQYF.

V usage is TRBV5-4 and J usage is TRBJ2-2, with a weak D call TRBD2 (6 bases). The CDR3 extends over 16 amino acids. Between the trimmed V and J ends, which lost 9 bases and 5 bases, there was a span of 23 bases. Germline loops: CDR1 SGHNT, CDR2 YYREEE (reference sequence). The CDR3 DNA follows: TGTGCCACATCGCAGCCGGCCGGGAGAAATACCGGGGAGCTGTTTTTT. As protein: CATSQPAGRNTGELFF.

DNA of the CDR3: TGTGCCAGCAGTGCTTCCAGGAATACTGAAGCTTTCTTT. It codes for CASSASRNTEAFF. The rearrangement uses TRBV2 and TRBJ1-1, with unresolved D. The germline gives CDR1 SNHLY, CDR2 FYNNEI. The CDR3 sequence is 13 residues long. Deletions cut 4 bases from V and 5 bases from J, with 11 bases between.

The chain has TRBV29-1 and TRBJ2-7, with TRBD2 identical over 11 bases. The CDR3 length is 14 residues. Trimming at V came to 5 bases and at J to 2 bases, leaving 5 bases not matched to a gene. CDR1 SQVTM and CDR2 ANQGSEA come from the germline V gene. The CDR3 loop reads CSVMALAGAYEQYF. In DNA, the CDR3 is TGCAGCGTTATGGCACTAGCGGGGGCCTACGAGCAGTACTTC.

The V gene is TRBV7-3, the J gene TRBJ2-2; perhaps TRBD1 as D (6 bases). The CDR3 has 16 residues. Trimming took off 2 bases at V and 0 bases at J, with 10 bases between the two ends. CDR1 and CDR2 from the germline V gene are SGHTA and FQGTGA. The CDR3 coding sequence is TGTGCCAGCAGCTTAGGATGGGGGCCGAACACCGGGGAGCTGTTTTTT. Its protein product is CASSLGWGPNTGELFF. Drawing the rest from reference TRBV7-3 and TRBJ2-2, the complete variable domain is GAGVSQTPSNKVTEKGKYVELRCDPISGHTALYWYRQSLGQGPEFLIYFQGTGAADDSGLPNDRFFAVRPEGSVSTLKIQRTERGDSAVYLCASSLGWGPNTGELFFGEGSRLTVL.

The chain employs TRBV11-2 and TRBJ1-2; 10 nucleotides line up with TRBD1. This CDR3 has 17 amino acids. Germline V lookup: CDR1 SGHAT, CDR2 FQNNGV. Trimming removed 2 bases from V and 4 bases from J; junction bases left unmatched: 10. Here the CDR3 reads CASSLRPRDRGIYGYTF. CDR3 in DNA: TGTGCCAGCAGCTTACGTCCCCGGGACAGGGGAATCTATGGCTACACCTTC.